These 24 T cell receptor beta chains share one sample of origin, sequenced in a study of tumor-infiltrating lymphocytes in primary liver carcinoma. Unsorted bulk tissue (about 19-33 mg) underwent RNA and DNA co-extraction. The investigators made TCR beta cDNA from 400 to 500 ng total RNA, using a constant-region primer. Employing slightly modified ARM-PCR, three nested multiplex PCR rounds were run, and these gave rise to the TCR beta libraries. The opening two PCR rounds, about 11 cycles each, paired TRBV1-TRBV30 forward primers with a C-beta reverse primer. TCRdb reanalysed the multiplex PCR reads using MiXCR and keeps one entry per CDR3 protein. Here the sample spans approximately 64,000 distinct CDR3 sequences, about three quarters being singletons. The specimen was liver tumor tissue from sampling region 4. Subset denoted: tumor region T4, right-lateral pole. The receptors come from a man aged 40-49 years with primary liver carcinoma and hepatitis B virus infection.

There are a few counts of this clonotype. A junction end diverges from the germline sequence, so it may reflect a read error. This chain connects TRBV12-3 or TRBV12-4 to TRBJ1-5; no clear D gene. The CDR3 runs 15 residues. CDR3 nucleotide sequence: TGTGTCAGCAGTTTAAATCGGGGTAGCAATCAGCCCCAGCATTTT. Its translation is CVSSLNRGSNQPQHF.

On this clonotype: A much larger clone sits a single nucleotide away, making a read error possible. The chain joins TRBV7-2 to TRBJ1-5; D is unresolved. Germline CDR1 and CDR2: SGHTA and FQGNSA. The CDR3 contains 13 residues. Trimming cost V 10 bases and J 5 bases, with 15 bases left between them. The CDR3 is CANSATNDQPQHF. The CDR3 DNA reads as TGTGCCAACAGTGCCACCAATGATCAGCCCCAGCATTTT. Using reference TRBV7-2 and TRBJ1-5 for the parts outside the CDR3, the full variable domain is GAGVSQSPSNKVTEKGKDVELRCDPISGHTALYWYRQSLGQGLEFLIYFQGNSAPDKSGLPSDRFSAERTGGSVSTLTIQRTQQEDSAVYLCANSATNDQPQHFGDGTRLSIL.

Of note for this clonotype: Germline is not matched at one junction end, which may reflect a read error. In DNA form, the CDR3 reads TGTGCCAGGAGCTTGGGACAGTACGATGAGCAGTTCTTC. Residues: CARSLGQYDEQFF. The chain joins TRBV5-4 to TRBJ2-1; 7 bases are a match to TRBD1. Germline-derived CDR1 and CDR2 are SGHNT and YYREEE (reference sequence). CDR3 length: 13 amino acids.

The rearrangement links TRBV4-1 to TRBJ1-1; 8 bases match TRBD1. CDR1 MGHRA and CDR2 YSYEKL come from the germline V gene. After removal of 4 bases from V and 0 bases from J, the junction contained 13 bases not matched to a gene. The length of the CDR3 is 18 residues. For the CDR3, the DNA is TGCGCCAGCAGCCTGGGTAGGGTGGGACAGGAAATGAACACTGAAGCTTTCTTT. Its protein product is CASSLGRVGQEMNTEAFF.

As concerns this clonotype: Without the conserved terminal phenylalanine or tryptophan, this CDR3 likely stems from a read error. The limits of the CDR3 on the DNA are not certain, so only TCRdb's listed CDR3 is given. The rearrangement links TRBV29-1 to TRBJ2-5; the table's D gene call, TRBD2, was not cross checked with the DNA. Germline CDR1 and CDR2: SQVTM and ANQGSEA. The CDR3 is 15 amino acids long, termini counted. CDR3 protein: CSVESAAGTSETKYI.

To note about this clonotype: Without the conserved terminal phenylalanine or tryptophan, this CDR3 likely stems from a read error. The DNA is omitted, as the CDR3 cannot be located on it reliably, and the CDR3 follows TCRdb's listing. The J gene is TRBJ2-1, the V gene TRBV11-2; no check of the table's D call, TRBD2, against the DNA was made. The CDR3 is 16 amino acids long, termini counted. The germline V gene has CDR1 SGHAT and CDR2 FQNNGV. CDR3 sequence: CASSLELLARMNEKFL.

Of note for this clonotype: The junction departs from the called germline gene at one end, perhaps through a read error. The V gene is TRBV12-3 or TRBV12-4, the J gene TRBJ2-2, with 10 positions matching TRBD2. CDR3 size: 15 residues. The CDR3 is CTSNLAGDLTWELFF. The CDR3 DNA reads TGTACCAGCAACCTAGCGGGAGATCTCACCTGGGAGCTGTTTTTT.

Remarks on this clonotype: This CDR3 fails to terminate in the conserved phenylalanine or tryptophan, so it likely reflects a read error. The V and J genes are TRBV6-2 or TRBV6-3 and TRBJ2-1; D is possibly TRBD1 or TRBD2 (6 bases each). CDR3 length: 13 amino acids. Germline CDR1 is MNHEY and CDR2 is SVGEGT. In DNA form, the CDR3 reads TGTGTCAGCAGGACTACAGGGTATGGTGAGCAGTTCTAC. Encoded protein: CVSRTTGYGEQFY.

Turning to this clonotype: Germline and junction disagree at one end, which may indicate a read error. V and J are TRBV4-2 and TRBJ1-2; D is unresolved. CDR1 LGHNA and CDR2 YNFKEQ come from the germline V gene. This CDR3 is built from 15 residues. CDR3 DNA: TGTGCCAGCAGCCAAGATATGGGCAGGTGTGGTCGCTACGCCTTC. It yields the protein CASSQDMGRCGRYAF.

Turning to this clonotype: No conserved phenylalanine or tryptophan is present at the end of the CDR3, so a read error is the likely explanation. The genes are TRBV11-2 and TRBJ2-1; D gene unclear. Per germline, CDR1 SGHAT and CDR2 FQNNGV. This CDR3 has 14 amino acids. CDR3 sequence: CARSLYRLVIEQFL. In DNA, the CDR3 is TGTGCCAGGAGCTTATACCGGCTGGTTATTGAGCAGTTCCTC.

As to this clonotype: Just one base apart from a much larger clone, this may be a read error. This chain links TRBV12-3 or TRBV12-4 with TRBJ1-1; tentative D call: TRBD1 (5 bases). This CDR3 has 13 amino acids. The CDR3 sequence is CSSSLDRYTEAFF. The CDR3 nucleotides read TGTTCCAGCAGTTTAGACAGATACACTGAAGCTTTCTTT.

This clonotype came up a few times. A much larger clonotype is one base distant, so this may be a read error. The J gene is TRBJ1-2, the V gene TRBV10-3; D is undetermined. The CDR3 totals 13 residues. The V gene's germline CDR1 is ENHRY and CDR2 SYGVKD. Trimming took 6 bases from V and 3 from J, leaving 11 bases between them. CDR3 DNA: TGTGCCATCAGAGTCGACGGAGACTATGGCTACACCTTC. Amino acids: CAIRVDGDYGYTF.

This chain joins TRBV6-5 and TRBJ2-7; 9 bases align to TRBD2. The CDR3 length is 17 residues. Germline values: CDR1 MNHEY, CDR2 SVGAGI. Germline trimming cut 6 bases from V and 4 bases from J; bases unmatched to any gene: 16. CDR3 sequence: CASSRQPGLARTYEQYF. The CDR3 DNA reads TGTGCCAGCAGCCGACAACCGGGACTAGCTAGAACTTACGAGCAGTACTTC.

This clonotype was picked up a small number of times. The germline gene is not matched at one end of the junction; a read error may be the cause. The chain carries TRBV4-3 and TRBJ2-1; D remains unclear. The CDR3 is 14 amino acids. Germline loops: CDR1 LGHNA, CDR2 YSLEER. Written as DNA, the CDR3 is TGCGCCAGCGGCCAAGAGTCGCAGCACAATGAGCAGTTCTTC. Translated, it gives CASGQESQHNEQFF.

In regard to this clonotype: One end of the junction does not line up with germline, which may come from a read error. This chain joins TRBV11-2 and TRBJ2-5, with D perhaps matching TRBD2 (6 bases). Germline loops: CDR1 SGHAT, CDR2 FQNNGV. The CDR3 contains 16 residues. The CDR3 DNA sequence: TGTGCCAGCAGCCAAACTCCTTGCGGCGGGAAAGAGGCCCAATACTTC. It yields the protein CASSQTPCGGKEAQYF.

Comments on this clonotype: Because the CDR3 is missing its conserved closing phenylalanine or tryptophan, this is likely a read error. The chain recombines TRBV11-2 with TRBJ2-7; 8 bases are a match to TRBD1. Germline V gives CDR1 SGHAT, CDR2 FQNNGV. The CDR3 contains 16 residues. The CDR3 region is CASSPPRTGYVYGQYI. CDR3 nucleotide sequence: TGTGCCAGCAGCCCCCCCCGGACAGGGTACGTCTACGGGCAGTACATC.

Points on this clonotype: A read error is likely, as this CDR3 ends without the conserved phenylalanine or tryptophan. The chain uses TRBV5-1 and TRBJ2-7; D remains unclear. Germline values: CDR1 SGHRS, CDR2 YFSETQ. The CDR3 extends over 16 amino acids. This CDR3 reads CVSSLWLRGVESEQYL. The CDR3 nucleotides are TGCGTCAGCAGCTTGTGGTTGCGAGGAGTCGAGAGCGAGCAGTACCTC.

This clonotype has at least ten counts. A read error may produce the germline difference seen at one junction end. The chain joins TRBV28 to TRBJ2-1, with 8 positions matching TRBD2. CDR1 is MDHEN and CDR2 is SYDVKM in the germline V gene. The CDR3 extends over 14 amino acids. The CDR3 protein is CASILTSGYNEQFF. Written as DNA, the CDR3 is TGTGCCAGCATTTTAACTAGCGGCTACAATGAGCAGTTCTTC.

As concerns this clonotype: An end of the junction differs from the germline gene, which may be a read error. The rearrangement links TRBV11-1 to TRBJ1-2; D is uncertain. Germline V gene lookup returns CDR1 SGHAT and CDR2 FQDESV (reference sequence). This CDR3 spans 13 amino acids. The CDR3 sequence: CASSLIHNYGYIF. As DNA, the CDR3 is TGTGCCAGCAGCTTGATCCATAACTATGGCTACATCTTC. Full variable domain (remainder filled in from reference TRBV11-1 and TRBJ1-2): EAEVAQSPRYKITEKSQAVAFWCDPISGHATLYWYRQILGQGPELLVQFQDESVVDDSQLPKDRFSAERLKGVDSTLKIQPAELGDSAMYLCASSLIHNYGYIFGSGTRLTVV.

A remark on this clonotype: A single base separates this from a much larger clone, so it may be a read error. J is TRBJ2-2 and V is TRBV11-2; D tentatively reads TRBD1 or TRBD2 (5 bases each). The CDR3 is 16 amino acids. CDR1 and CDR2 from the germline V gene are SGHAT and FQNNGV. The CDR3 here is CASSLALGANTGKLFF. CDR3 nucleotide sequence: TGTGCCAGCAGCTTAGCATTAGGGGCGAACACCGGGAAGCTGTTTTTT.

Comment on this clonotype: One end of the junction varies from germline; a read error may be responsible. In DNA, the CDR3 is TGTGCCAGCATAGGGGCTGGCTTGGATGAGCACTTCTTC. Its translation: CASIGAGLDEHFF. This rearrangement joins TRBV6-1 to TRBJ2-1; a weak D match, TRBD1 (5 bases). From germline, CDR1 is MNHNS and CDR2 SASEGT. The CDR3 length is 13 residues.

Notes on this clonotype: A junction end diverges from the germline sequence, so it may reflect a read error. The chain joins TRBV28 to TRBJ2-7, with TRBD2 matching over 9 bases. The germline V gene encodes CDR1 MDHEN and CDR2 SYDVKM. The CDR3 length is 14 residues. The chain's CDR3 is CVSSALAGNYEQYF. CDR3 nucleotides: TGTGTCAGCAGTGCTCTAGCGGGGAACTACGAGCAGTACTTC.

This clonotype came up many times. The V gene is TRBV6-1, the J gene TRBJ2-3, with 13 bases fitting TRBD2. This CDR3 is 14 amino acids long. Germline assignment: CDR1 MNHNS and CDR2 SASEGT. Unmatched junction bases numbered 6, after V lost 8 bases and J lost 7 bases. Written as DNA, the CDR3 is TGTGCCAGCGGACTAGCGGGAGAAACATATACGCAGTATTTT. It encodes CASGLAGETYTQYF.

The chain carries TRBV5-4 and TRBJ2-3; D may match TRBD1 or TRBD2 (6 bases each). This CDR3 comprises 16 residues. Germline loops: CDR1 SGHNT, CDR2 YYREEE (reference sequence). Deletions cut 5 bases from V and 2 bases from J, with 18 bases between. The CDR3 DNA reads as TGTGCCAGCAGTCGCCCCGGAGGGGGATACACAGATACGCAGTATTTT. Encoded protein: CASSRPGGGYTDTQYF.